This TCR beta chain stems from a study of T cell changes during pregnancy in multiple sclerosis. TCRdb's copy holds only in-frame clones and misses some; the assay was immunoSEQ multiplex PCR. Of about 50,000 clones listed, roughly 90% are singletons. Germline V gene lookup returns CDR1 SGHVS and CDR2 FQNEAQ. With V trimmed by 1 base and J by 0 bases, 11 bases remained unmatched. This CDR3 region has 20 residues. The clonotype originates from a female donor in good health, enrolled as a control in a pregnancy study. The J gene is TRBJ2-1, the V gene TRBV7-8, with TRBD2 identical over 11 bases. The sample consisted of peripheral blood, taken after pregnancy. CDR3 loop: CASSLGPWASGGSSYNEQFF. The CDR3 DNA is TGTGCCAGCAGCTTAGGTCCTTGGGCTAGCGGGGGGAGCTCCTACAATGAGCAGTTCTTC.